Following are 10 T cell receptor beta chains from one sample sequenced in a study of OX40 agonist ivuxolimab in advanced cancers. Produced via immunoSEQ multiplex PCR; TCRdb's table is partial and in-frame only. The profile shows tens of thousands of clones, around 87% of them singletons. The sequencing here drew on CD4+ or CD8+ T cells sorted from blood, taken in a trial of the OX40 agonist ivuxolimab. The source of these receptors is an adult with an advanced solid tumor such as melanoma, head and neck, liver or kidney cancer.

The rearrangement uses TRBV28 and TRBJ1-1, with 12 positions matching TRBD1. The germline gives CDR1 MDHEN, CDR2 SYDVKM. The CDR3 covers 18 residues. V lost 3 bases and J lost 5; bases outside the gene matches: 13. CDR3: CASSLVPGQGAFSTEAFF. The CDR3 DNA sequence: TGTGCCAGCAGTTTGGTCCCGGGACAGGGGGCGTTTAGTACTGAAGCTTTCTTT.

The V call is TRBV15, the J call TRBJ2-1; tentative D call: TRBD1 (5 bases). Germline assignment: CDR1 LNHNV and CDR2 YYDKDF (reference sequence). V gave up 3 bases and J gave up 6 bases, with 12 bases separating them. The CDR3 extends over 14 amino acids. The CDR3 loop reads CATSSTWGGNEQFF. CDR3 coding DNA: TGTGCCACCAGCAGTACGTGGGGCGGCAATGAGCAGTTCTTC. The full variable domain, with the rest looked up from reference TRBV15 and TRBJ2-1, is DAMVIQNPRYQVTQFGKPVTLSCSQTLNHNVMYWYQQKSSQAPKLLFHYYDKDFNNEADTPDNFQSRRPNTSFCFLDIRSPGLGDTAMYLCATSSTWGGNEQFFGPGTRLTVL.

This sequence joins TRBV6-5 and TRBJ2-7; 7 bases are shared with TRBD2. Germline CDR1 reads MNHEY; CDR2 reads SVGAGI. J lost 0 bases, V lost 2 bases, and 1 base had no gene match. This CDR3 is 14 amino acids long. In nucleotides, the CDR3 is TGTGCCAGCAGTTACGGGGGGGACTCCTACGAGCAGTACTTC. Its translation is CASSYGGDSYEQYF.

The rearrangement joins TRBV27 to TRBJ2-2; no definite D call. V lost 2 bases and J lost 4, with 11 bases in between. CDR1 and CDR2 (germline): MNHEY, SMNVEV (reference sequence). The CDR3 is 15 residues long. In nucleotides, the CDR3 is TGTGCCAGCAGTTTACCAACCTTTGGCACCGGGGAGCTGTTTTTT. It translates to CASSLPTFGTGELFF.

This chain joins TRBV19 and TRBJ1-2; D possibly corresponds to TRBD1 (5 bases). The V end lost 5 bases, the J end lost 4 bases, and 17 bases lay between the germline ends. The CDR3 is 15 residues long. CDR1 LNHDA and CDR2 SQIVND come from the germline V gene (reference sequence). CDR3 residues: CASSPSWGSTYGYTF. The CDR3 bases are TGTGCCAGTAGTCCCTCCTGGGGGTCAACCTATGGCTACACCTTC.

The gene calls are TRBV7-7 and TRBJ2-2; 9 nucleotides line up with TRBD1. V shed 0 bases and J 3 bases; nucleotides not matched to a gene: 2. The CDR3 length is 16 residues. CDR1 and CDR2 from the germline V gene are SSHAT and FNYEAQ (reference sequence). CDR3 sequence (DNA): TGTGCCAGCAGCTTAGCGGACAGGGGTTACACCGGGGAGCTGTTTTTT. This gives the protein CASSLADRGYTGELFF.

V gene TRBV5-6 combines with J gene TRBJ1-3, with D hard to call. Germline assignment: CDR1 SGHDT and CDR2 YYEEEE. The CDR3 runs to 13 residues. Trimming stripped 0 bases from V and 7 bases from J, with 8 bases between. The CDR3: CASSLGQGNTIYF. CDR3 sequence (DNA): TGTGCCAGCAGCTTGGGACAAGGCAACACCATATATTTT.

This chain connects TRBV19 to TRBJ2-1, with 12 nucleotides matching TRBD2. Germline V CDR1 and CDR2: LNHDA, SQIVND (reference sequence). The length of the CDR3 is 15 residues. Trimming took 2 bases from V and 5 from J; bases not matched to a gene: 1. This chain's CDR3 is CASSILAGGNNEQFF. The CDR3 DNA reads as TGTGCCAGTAGTATACTAGCGGGGGGGAACAATGAGCAGTTCTTC. The full variable domain, completed using reference TRBV19 and TRBJ2-1, is DGGITQSPKYLFRKEGQNVTLSCEQNLNHDAMYWYRQDPGQGLRLIYYSQIVNDFQKGDIAEGYSVSREKKESFPLTVTSAQKNPTAFYLCASSILAGGNNEQFFGPGTRLTVL.

The chain has TRBV27 and TRBJ2-1, with TRBD1 as a possible D gene (6 bases). With 8 bases removed from V and 5 bases from J, the gap between germline ends came to 16 bases. Germline lookup yields CDR1 MNHEY and CDR2 SMNVEV (reference sequence). The CDR3 length is 14 residues. The CDR3 DNA follows: TGTGCCAGCCGACCAATGGACAGTGACAATGAGCAGTTCTTC. Protein sequence: CASRPMDSDNEQFF.

The chain recombines TRBV11-2 with TRBJ2-3; D possibly corresponds to TRBD1 (5 bases). Germline assignment: CDR1 SGHAT and CDR2 FQNNGV. The CDR3 is 18 amino acids. V lost 3 bases and J 0 bases, leaving 19 bases between the germline ends. CDR3 residues: CASSLPWGYETSTDTQYF. The CDR3 DNA sequence: TGTGCCAGCAGCTTGCCCTGGGGCTACGAAACTAGCACAGATACGCAGTATTTT. Full variable domain (remainder filled in from reference TRBV11-2 and TRBJ2-3): EAGVAQSPRYKIIEKRQSVAFWCNPISGHATLYWYQQILGQGPKLLIQFQNNGVVDDSQLPKDRFSAERLKGVDSTLKIQPAKLEDSAVYLCASSLPWGYETSTDTQYFGPGTRLTVL.